The 15 T cell receptor beta chains below were found in one sample sequenced in a study of PD-L1 blockade in urothelial cancer (TCRdb year 2017). Library method: the immunoSEQ multiplex PCR assay. TCRdb carries this immuneACCESS record with in-frame sequences only. Its versions omit some clonotypes, under half of them owing to an unresolved V gene in the studies checked, with the rest unexplained. This sample has 38,000 or so clones in its table, and around 80% of those were observed once. In total, the top ten clones hold about 16% of the sample. Sequenced here: PBMCs, sampled around atezolizumab (anti-PD-L1) treatment. The receptors were gathered from a man in his sixties with urothelial cancer.

The gene calls are TRBV7-6 and TRBJ2-5; D is uncertain. There are 16 residues in the CDR3. Per the germline V gene, CDR1 is SGHVS and CDR2 is FNYEAQ. Trimming pared 0 bases from V and 0 bases from J, leaving 11 bases between. The CDR3: CASSLAQARYQETQYF. CDR3 bases: TGTGCCAGCAGCTTAGCGCAGGCACGTTACCAAGAGACCCAGTACTTC.

The gene calls are TRBV7-6 and TRBJ2-1, with 11 bases identical to TRBD2. Trimming cost V 2 bases and J 0 bases; bases outside gene matches: 6. The CDR3 has 18 amino acids. Germline-derived CDR1 and CDR2 are SGHVS and FNYEAQ. CDR3 DNA: TGTGCCAGCAGCTTACTAGCGGGGGGAGCGTTCTCCTACAATGAGCAGTTCTTC. As protein: CASSLLAGGAFSYNEQFF.

This clone was picked up a small number of times. V usage is TRBV15 and J usage is TRBJ2-1, with 11 bases identical to TRBD2. The CDR3 totals 16 residues. Per the germline V gene, CDR1 is LNHNV and CDR2 is YYDKDF (reference sequence). After removal of 0 bases from V and 3 bases from J, the junction contained 1 base not matched to a gene. CDR3 sequence: CATSREGTSGYNEQFF. In nucleotides, the CDR3 is TGTGCCACCAGCAGAGAAGGGACTAGCGGCTACAATGAGCAGTTCTTC.

This clone was observed a handful of times. The chain links TRBV5-1 to TRBJ1-2, with a weak D call TRBD1 (6 bases). The CDR3 is 14 residues long. The V end lost 4 bases, the J end lost 6 bases, and 16 bases lay between the germline ends. Germline CDR1 SGHRS, CDR2 YFSETQ. The CDR3 nucleotides read TGCGCCAGCAGCCCCGGTGGGCAGGGGAATGGCTACACCTTC. Its protein product is CASSPGGQGNGYTF.

The genes are TRBV6-1 and TRBJ2-3; 7 bases align to TRBD1. CDR1 MNHNS and CDR2 SASEGT come from the germline V gene. After removal of 4 bases from V and 5 bases from J, the junction contained 15 bases not matched to a gene. The CDR3 length is 17 residues. The CDR3 region is CASSVQPTGTDGDTQYF. The CDR3 nucleotides are TGTGCCAGCAGTGTGCAGCCGACCGGGACAGATGGAGATACGCAGTATTTT.

CDR3 coding DNA: TGTGCCAGCAGTACTTCCGGGACAGGGGGCTACACTGAAGCTTTCTTT. Protein product: CASSTSGTGGYTEAFF. This chain connects TRBV6-6 to TRBJ1-1, with 12 bases lining up with TRBD1. Per the germline V gene, CDR1 is MNHNY and CDR2 is SVGAGI (reference sequence). The CDR3 length is 16 residues. Unmatched junction bases numbered 7, after V lost 5 bases and J lost 3 bases.

The chain has TRBV5-4 and TRBJ2-3; 7 nucleotides agree with TRBD2. The CDR3 totals 16 residues. CDR1 is SGHNT and CDR2 is YYREEE in the germline V gene (reference sequence). V was clipped by 5 bases and J by 2 bases; unmatched bases: 11. The CDR3, as DNA: TGTGCCAGCAGACGGGCGGGGGAAACGTTCACAGATACGCAGTATTTT. Its protein product is CASRRAGETFTDTQYF. The variable domain in full, with the rest retrieved from reference TRBV5-4 and TRBJ2-3, is ETGVTQSPTHLIKTRGQQVTLRCSSQSGHNTVSWYQQALGQGPQFIFQYYREEENGRGNFPPRFSGLQFPNYSSELNVNALELDDSALYLCASRRAGETFTDTQYFGPGTRLTVL.

The chain joins TRBV19 to TRBJ1-2; TRBD1 matches 7 bases. V trimming: 2 bases; J trimming: 7 bases; junction bases outside the gene matches: 13. Germline CDR1 LNHDA, CDR2 SQIVND (reference sequence). This CDR3 contains 16 residues. CDR3 sequence: CASSISPGTELRGYTF. CDR3 in DNA: TGTGCCAGTAGTATAAGCCCCGGGACAGAGTTGCGTGGCTACACCTTC.

The V gene is TRBV27, the J gene TRBJ2-5, with TRBD2 identical over 14 bases. The germline CDR1 and CDR2 sequences are MNHEY and SMNVEV (reference sequence). Trimming cost V 6 bases and J 5 bases; bases outside gene matches: 11. There are 17 residues in the CDR3. This chain's CDR3 is CASSPPAGTSGSETQYF. The CDR3 nucleotides read TGTGCCAGCAGCCCCCCCGCGGGGACTAGCGGGAGCGAGACCCAGTACTTC.

This rearrangement joins TRBV19 to TRBJ2-1; D remains ambiguous. Deletions cut 7 bases from V and 6 bases from J, with 13 bases between. This CDR3 has 13 residues. CDR1 is LNHDA and CDR2 is SQIVND in the germline V gene (reference sequence). The CDR3 spells CASMVGRGNEQFF. The CDR3 region has the DNA TGTGCCAGTATGGTTGGGCGTGGCAATGAGCAGTTCTTC.

The rearrangement uses TRBV6-5 and TRBJ1-5, with TRBD1 identical over 7 bases. This CDR3 is built from 15 residues. The V and J ends lost 6 bases and 0 bases, in that order; junction bases with no gene match: 5. Germline V gene lookup returns CDR1 MNHEY and CDR2 SVGAGI. In DNA, the CDR3 is TGTGCCAGCAGGGGACAGTACTATAGCAATCAGCCCCAGCATTTT. It codes for CASRGQYYSNQPQHF.

V is TRBV7-2 and J is TRBJ2-3; D not resolved. CDR3 length: 15 amino acids. The V gene lost 2 bases and the J gene lost 4 bases, with 13 bases spanning the gap. CDR1 and CDR2 from the germline V gene are SGHTA and FQGNSA. The CDR3: CASSLKLPSADTQYF. CDR3 coding DNA: TGTGCCAGCAGCTTAAAGCTCCCCTCTGCAGATACGCAGTATTTT.

This clone has more than one count but fewer than ten. The CDR3 is CASRGNAHRDRGYEQYF. For the CDR3, the DNA is TGTGCCAGCCGAGGCAACGCACACCGGGACAGGGGATACGAGCAGTACTTC. This chain uses TRBV28 with TRBJ2-7; the match to TRBD1 covers 10 bases. Trimming at V came to 8 bases and at J to 4 bases, leaving 17 bases not matched to a gene. Per germline, CDR1 MDHEN and CDR2 SYDVKM. This CDR3 has 17 amino acids.

The CDR3 region is CASSQPGGAGGQETQYF. CDR3 DNA: TGTGCCAGCAGCCAGCCTGGGGGGGCCGGGGGGCAAGAGACCCAGTACTTC. This chain joins TRBV4-2 and TRBJ2-5, with D maybe TRBD2 (7 bases). This CDR3 contains 17 residues. Germline V CDR1 and CDR2: LGHNA, YNFKEQ. The V end was cut by 3 bases, the J end by 2 bases, with 19 bases between.

This chain connects TRBV5-1 to TRBJ1-4; 7 nucleotides match TRBD1. With 6 bases clipped from V and 4 bases from J, the junction kept 6 bases outside the gene matches. The CDR3 length is 14 residues. The germline CDR1 and CDR2 sequences are SGHRS and YFSETQ. CDR3 DNA sequence: TGCGCCAGCACAGGGGGGTCAGGTAATGAAAAACTGTTTTTT. It codes for CASTGGSGNEKLFF.